The present entry profiles one TCR beta chain with its context. Its target is unknown. Approximately 10 milliliters was the volume of peripheral blood drawn from each donor. The entry originates in a study of blood T cells in healthy people across ages. This CDR3 spans 14 amino acids. Trimming removed 7 bases from V and 8 bases from J; junction bases left unmatched: 9. Findings and limits, study-wide: Reliance upon unsorted PBMCs precluded definitive naive versus antigen-experienced comparison.

Using a J-beta primer mix together with a sample-barcoded 5' primer, a second PCR was run for roughly 7 to 12 cycles. From the 5' RACE reads, TCRdb called clonotypes with MiXCR, one entry per CDR3 protein. This sample has 1.5 million to 1.8 million distinct CDR3 sequences, with approximately 43% found just once. Material for sequencing was blood. V and J are TRBV12-3 or TRBV12-4 and TRBJ2-2; 8 nucleotides agree with TRBD1. This clonotype was sampled from a woman aged 18-30 years in good health. This chain's CDR3 is CASTVQGVAGELFF. The CDR3 nucleotides read TGTGCCAGCACCGTACAGGGGGTGGCTGGGGAGCTGTTTTTT.